This T cell receptor beta chain emerged from a study of a mutant IDH1 vaccine in newly diagnosed glioma. Background on the study: Once 4-6 weeks had passed after radiotherapy alone, vaccination started, or it started with temozolomide cycles.

Germline CDR1 and CDR2: SGDLS and YYNGEE. The CDR3 totals 15 residues. J lost 0 bases, V lost 4 bases, and 4 bases had no gene match. Measured with immunoSEQ multiplex PCR; TCRdb has only the in-frame clones, and not every one. Seen here are tens of thousands of clones, approximately 81% observed once, and the top ten hold 2.8%. Indicated time point: week 47, end of study. The study gave 300 ug of mutant IDH1 20-mer peptide per vaccine dose, with topical imiquimod. With regard to this clone: What it recognizes is unknown.

The sequenced sample was PBMCs, obtained from a glioma patient whose treatment included an IDH1 peptide vaccine. This chain connects TRBV9 to TRBJ2-1; 7 positions match TRBD2. The clonotype originates from a man aged 35 to 55 with glioma. The DNA for the CDR3 is TGTGCCAGCAGCCCGACTAGCAGCTCCTACAATGAGCAGTTCTTC. Translated, it gives CASSPTSSSYNEQFF.